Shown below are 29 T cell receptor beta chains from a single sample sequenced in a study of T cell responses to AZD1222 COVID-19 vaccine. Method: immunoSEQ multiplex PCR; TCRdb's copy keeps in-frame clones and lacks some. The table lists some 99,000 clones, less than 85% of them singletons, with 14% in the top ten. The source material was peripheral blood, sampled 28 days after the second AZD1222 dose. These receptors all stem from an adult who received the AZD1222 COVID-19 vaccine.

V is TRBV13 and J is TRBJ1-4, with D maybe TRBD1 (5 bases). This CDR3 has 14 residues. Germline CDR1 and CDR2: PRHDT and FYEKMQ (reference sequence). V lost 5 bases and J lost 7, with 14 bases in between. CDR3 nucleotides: TGTGCCAGCAGCCCACGACGTGGGGGTGAAAAACTGTTTTTT. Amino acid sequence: CASSPRRGGEKLFF.

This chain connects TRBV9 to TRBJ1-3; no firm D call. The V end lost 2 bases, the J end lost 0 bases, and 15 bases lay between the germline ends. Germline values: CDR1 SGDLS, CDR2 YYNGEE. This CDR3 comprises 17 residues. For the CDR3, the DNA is TGTGCCAGCAGCGTCCGAGCCAGCGATTACTCTGGAAACACCATATATTTT. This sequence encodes CASSVRASDYSGNTIYF.

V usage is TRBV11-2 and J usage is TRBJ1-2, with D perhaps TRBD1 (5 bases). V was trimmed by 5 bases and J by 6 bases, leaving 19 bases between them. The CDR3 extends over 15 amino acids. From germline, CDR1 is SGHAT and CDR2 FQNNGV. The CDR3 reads CASSGLPGGVDGYTF. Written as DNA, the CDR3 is TGTGCCAGCAGCGGCCTTCCGGGGGGGGTGGATGGCTACACCTTC.

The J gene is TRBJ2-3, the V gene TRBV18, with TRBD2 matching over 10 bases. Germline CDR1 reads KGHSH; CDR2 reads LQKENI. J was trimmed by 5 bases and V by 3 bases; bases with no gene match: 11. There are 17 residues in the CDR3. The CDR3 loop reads CASSPMRLAGAKDTQYF. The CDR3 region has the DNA TGTGCCAGCTCACCGATGCGGCTAGCGGGAGCTAAAGATACGCAGTATTTT. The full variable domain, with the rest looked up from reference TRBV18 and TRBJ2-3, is NAGVMQNPRHLVRRRGQEARLRCSPMKGHSHVYWYRQLPEEGLKFMVYLQKENIIDESGMPKERFSAEFPKEGPSILRIQQVVRGDSAAYFCASSPMRLAGAKDTQYFGPGTRLTVL.

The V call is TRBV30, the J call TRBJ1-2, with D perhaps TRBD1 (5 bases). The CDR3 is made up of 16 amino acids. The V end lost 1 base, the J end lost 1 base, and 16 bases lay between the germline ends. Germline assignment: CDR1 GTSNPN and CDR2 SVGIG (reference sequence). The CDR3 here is CAWSAPGGGSNYGYTF. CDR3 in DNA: TGTGCCTGGAGTGCCCCGGGGGGAGGAAGTAACTATGGCTACACCTTC. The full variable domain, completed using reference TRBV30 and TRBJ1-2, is SQTIHQWPATLVQPVGSPLSLECTVEGTSNPNLYWYRQAAGRGLQLLFYSVGIGQISSEVPQNLSASRPQDRQFILSSKKLLLSDSGFYLCAWSAPGGGSNYGYTFGSGTRLTVV.

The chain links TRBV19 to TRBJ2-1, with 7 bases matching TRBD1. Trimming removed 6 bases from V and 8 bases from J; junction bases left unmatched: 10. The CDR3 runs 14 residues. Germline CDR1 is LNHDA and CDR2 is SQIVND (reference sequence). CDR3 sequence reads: CASRPATGRDEQFF. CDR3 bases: TGTGCCAGTAGACCCGCGACAGGGAGAGATGAGCAGTTCTTC.

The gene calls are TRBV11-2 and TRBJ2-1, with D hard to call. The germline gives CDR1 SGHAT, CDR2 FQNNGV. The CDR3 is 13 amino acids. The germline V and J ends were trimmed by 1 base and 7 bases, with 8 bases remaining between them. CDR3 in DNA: TGTGCCAGCAGCTTAGTAAGTGGGAATGAGCAGTTCTTC. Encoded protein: CASSLVSGNEQFF.

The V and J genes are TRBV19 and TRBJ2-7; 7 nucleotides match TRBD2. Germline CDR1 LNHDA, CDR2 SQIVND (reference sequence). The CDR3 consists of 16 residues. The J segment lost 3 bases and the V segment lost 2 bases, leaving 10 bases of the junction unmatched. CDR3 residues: CASSISSGGPIYEQYF. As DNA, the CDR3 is TGTGCCAGTAGTATATCCTCGGGGGGTCCGATCTACGAGCAGTACTTC.

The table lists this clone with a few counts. CDR3 in DNA: TGCAGTGCTAGGGGGGACAATGAGCAGTTCTTC. It yields the protein CSARGDNEQFF. The chain has TRBV20-1 and TRBJ2-1; D is tentatively TRBD1 or TRBD2 (5 bases each). V dropped 3 bases and J dropped 5 bases, with 5 bases sitting between them. The CDR3 has 11 amino acids. Per germline, CDR1 DFQATT and CDR2 SNEGSKA (reference sequence).

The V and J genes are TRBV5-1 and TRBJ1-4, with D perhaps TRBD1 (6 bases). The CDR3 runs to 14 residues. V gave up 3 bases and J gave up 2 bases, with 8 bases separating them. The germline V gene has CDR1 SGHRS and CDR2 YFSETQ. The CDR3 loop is CASSSGVTNEKLFF. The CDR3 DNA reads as TGCGCCAGCAGCTCAGGGGTTACTAATGAAAAACTGTTTTTT.

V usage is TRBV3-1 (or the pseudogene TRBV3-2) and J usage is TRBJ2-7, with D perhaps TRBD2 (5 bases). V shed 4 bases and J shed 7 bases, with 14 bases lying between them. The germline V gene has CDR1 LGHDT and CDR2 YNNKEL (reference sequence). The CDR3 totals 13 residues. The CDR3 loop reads CASSPRSRGEQYF. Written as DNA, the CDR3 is TGTGCCAGCAGCCCACGGAGTAGAGGGGAGCAGTACTTC.

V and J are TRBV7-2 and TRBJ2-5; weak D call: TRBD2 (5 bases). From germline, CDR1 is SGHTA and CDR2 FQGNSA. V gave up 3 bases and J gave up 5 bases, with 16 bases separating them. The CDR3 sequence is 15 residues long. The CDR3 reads CASSLASGIWETQYF. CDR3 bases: TGTGCCAGCAGCTTGGCGTCCGGGATCTGGGAGACCCAGTACTTC.

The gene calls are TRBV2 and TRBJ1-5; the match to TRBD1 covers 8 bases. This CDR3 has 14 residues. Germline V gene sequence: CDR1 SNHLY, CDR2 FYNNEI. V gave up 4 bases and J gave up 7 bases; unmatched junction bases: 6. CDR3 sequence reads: CASSVGTGGQPQHF. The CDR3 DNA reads TGTGCCAGCAGTGTCGGGACAGGAGGGCAGCCCCAGCATTTT.

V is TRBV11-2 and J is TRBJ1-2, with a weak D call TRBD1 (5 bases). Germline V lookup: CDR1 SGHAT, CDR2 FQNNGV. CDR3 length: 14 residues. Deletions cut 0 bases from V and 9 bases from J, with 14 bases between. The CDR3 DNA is TGTGCCAGCAGCTTAGATTTAGGTTCAGGGAGCTACACCTTC. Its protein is CASSLDLGSGSYTF.

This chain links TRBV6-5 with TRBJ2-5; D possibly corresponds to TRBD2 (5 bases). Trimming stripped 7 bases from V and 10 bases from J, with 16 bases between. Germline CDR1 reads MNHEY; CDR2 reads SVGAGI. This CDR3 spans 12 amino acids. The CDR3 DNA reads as TGTGCCAGCAATAGTCTCGGGAAGGACCAGTACTTC. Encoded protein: CASNSLGKDQYF.

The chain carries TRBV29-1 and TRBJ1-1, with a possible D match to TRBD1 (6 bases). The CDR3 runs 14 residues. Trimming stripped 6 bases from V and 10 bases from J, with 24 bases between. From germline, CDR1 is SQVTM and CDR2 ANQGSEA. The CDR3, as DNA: TGCAGCGTCCGGGGTTTGGGGGCATCCATCGGAGCTTTCTTT. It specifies CSVRGLGASIGAFF.

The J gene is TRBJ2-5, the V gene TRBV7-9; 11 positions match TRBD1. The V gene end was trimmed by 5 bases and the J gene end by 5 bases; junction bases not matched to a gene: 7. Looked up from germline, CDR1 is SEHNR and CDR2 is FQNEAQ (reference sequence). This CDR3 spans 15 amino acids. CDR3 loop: CASSLRTGGKETQYF. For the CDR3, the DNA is TGTGCCAGCAGCCTCCGGACAGGGGGCAAGGAGACCCAGTACTTC.

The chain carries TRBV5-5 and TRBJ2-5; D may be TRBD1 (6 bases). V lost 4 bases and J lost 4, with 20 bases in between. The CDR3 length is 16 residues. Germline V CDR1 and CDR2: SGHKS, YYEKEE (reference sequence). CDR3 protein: CASSPSPSQGGETQYF. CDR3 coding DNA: TGTGCCAGCAGCCCGAGCCCCTCACAAGGGGGAGAGACCCAGTACTTC.

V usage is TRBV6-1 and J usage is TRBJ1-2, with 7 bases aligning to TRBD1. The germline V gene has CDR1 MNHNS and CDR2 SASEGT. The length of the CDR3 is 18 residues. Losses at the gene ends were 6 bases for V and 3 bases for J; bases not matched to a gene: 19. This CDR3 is CASSERTSSQGQDYGYTF. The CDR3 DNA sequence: TGTGCCAGCAGCGAACGAACCTCCTCACAGGGGCAGGACTATGGCTACACCTTC.

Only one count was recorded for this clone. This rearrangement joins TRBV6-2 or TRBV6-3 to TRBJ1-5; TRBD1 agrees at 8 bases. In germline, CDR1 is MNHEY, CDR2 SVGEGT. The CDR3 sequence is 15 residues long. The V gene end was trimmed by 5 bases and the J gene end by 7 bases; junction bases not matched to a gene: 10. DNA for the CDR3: TGTGCCAGCAGTCCCCTAATGACAGGGGACCAGCCCCAGCATTTT. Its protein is CASSPLMTGDQPQHF.

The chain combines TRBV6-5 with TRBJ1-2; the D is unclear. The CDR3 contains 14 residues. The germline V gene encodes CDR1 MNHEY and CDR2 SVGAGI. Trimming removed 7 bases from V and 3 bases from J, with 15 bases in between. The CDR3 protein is CASTSKLGYYGYTF. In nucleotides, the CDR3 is TGTGCCAGCACCTCGAAGTTAGGGTACTATGGCTACACCTTC.

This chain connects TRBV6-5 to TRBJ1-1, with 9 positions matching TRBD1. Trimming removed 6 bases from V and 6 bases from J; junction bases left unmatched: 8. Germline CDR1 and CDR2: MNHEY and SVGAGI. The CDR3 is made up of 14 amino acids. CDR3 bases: TGTGCCAGCAGATCGGGACAGGGTGGAGCTGAAGCTTTCTTT. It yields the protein CASRSGQGGAEAFF.

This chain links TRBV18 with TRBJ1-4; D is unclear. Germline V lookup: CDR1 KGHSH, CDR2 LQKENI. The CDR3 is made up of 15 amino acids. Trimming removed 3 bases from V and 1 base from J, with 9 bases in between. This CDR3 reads CASSPSEGTNEKLFF. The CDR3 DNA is TGTGCCAGCTCACCTTCGGAGGGAACTAATGAAAAACTGTTTTTT.

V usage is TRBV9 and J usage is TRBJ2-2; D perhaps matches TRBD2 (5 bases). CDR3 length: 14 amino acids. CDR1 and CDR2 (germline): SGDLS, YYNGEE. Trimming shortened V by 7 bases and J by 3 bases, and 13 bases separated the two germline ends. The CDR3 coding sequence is TGTGCCAGCCGGGTGGAGGTACACACCGGGGAGCTGTTTTTT. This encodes CASRVEVHTGELFF.

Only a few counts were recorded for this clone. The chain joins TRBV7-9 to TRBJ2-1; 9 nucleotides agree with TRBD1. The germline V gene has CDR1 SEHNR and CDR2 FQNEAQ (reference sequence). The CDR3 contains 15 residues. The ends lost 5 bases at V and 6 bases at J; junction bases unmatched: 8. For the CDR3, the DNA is TGTGCCAGCAGCCGGGGACAGGGCGATATCAATGAGCAGTTCTTC. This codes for CASSRGQGDINEQFF.

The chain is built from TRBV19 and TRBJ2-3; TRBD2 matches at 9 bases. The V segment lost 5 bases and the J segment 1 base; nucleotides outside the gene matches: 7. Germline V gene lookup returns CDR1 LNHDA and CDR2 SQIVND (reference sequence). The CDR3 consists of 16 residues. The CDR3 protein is CASSPRTSEGTDTQYF. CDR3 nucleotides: TGTGCCAGTAGTCCAAGGACTAGCGAAGGCACAGATACGCAGTATTTT.

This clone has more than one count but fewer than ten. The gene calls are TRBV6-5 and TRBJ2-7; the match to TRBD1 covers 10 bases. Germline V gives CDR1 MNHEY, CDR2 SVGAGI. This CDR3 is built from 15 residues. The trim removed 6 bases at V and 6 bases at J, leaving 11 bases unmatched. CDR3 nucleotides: TGTGCCAGCAGGGGATGGACAGGGGGAGGGTCCGAGCAGTACTTC. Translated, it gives CASRGWTGGGSEQYF.

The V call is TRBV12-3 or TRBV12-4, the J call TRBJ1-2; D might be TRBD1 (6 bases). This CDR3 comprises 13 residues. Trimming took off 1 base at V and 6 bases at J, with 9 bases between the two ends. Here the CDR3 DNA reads TGTGCCAGCAGTTTAGGGACAGCCCATGGCTACACCTTC. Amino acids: CASSLGTAHGYTF.

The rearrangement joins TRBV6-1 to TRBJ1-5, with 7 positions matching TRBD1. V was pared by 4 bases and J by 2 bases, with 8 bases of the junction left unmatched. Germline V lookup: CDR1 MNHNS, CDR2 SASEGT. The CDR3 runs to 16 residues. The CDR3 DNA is TGTGCCAGCAGTGGGAGACAGGGTGGAGGCAATCAGCCCCAGCATTTT. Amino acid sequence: CASSGRQGGGNQPQHF.